Reported below is one TCR beta chain. Its antigen remains unknown. Germline CDR1 reads MNHEY; CDR2 reads SVGAGI. This CDR3 is 13 amino acids long. Trimming removed 7 bases from V and 5 bases from J; junction bases left unmatched: 6. The sample comes from a study of graft-versus-host responses after intestinal transplantation. In the study overall: Tacrolimus and steroids were given for about 3 years to all recipients after anti-thymocyte globulin induction.

Some clones are missing from TCRdb's copy, which holds only in-frame ones; the method was immunoSEQ multiplex PCR. The table shows 35,000 to 45,000 clones, with roughly 94% occurring only once. The starting material was unstimulated CD4+ T cells sorted from spleen or lymph node cells, obtained before transplant. The sequence was obtained from a human donor who was the organ donor for an intestinal transplant. The gene calls are TRBV6-5 and TRBJ2-5, with TRBD2 identical over 8 bases. CDR3: CASTPGGVETQYF. CDR3 coding DNA: TGTGCCAGCACTCCGGGGGGGGTTGAGACCCAGTACTTC.